This TCR beta chain was captured by sequencing in a study of blood T cells in healthy people across ages. The study, taken as a whole, reports: Higher diversity and more naive CD4+ cells were features of long-lived donors, compared to aged donors. Per million T cells, TCR beta diversity dropped about linearly as age rose.

The V end lost 5 bases, the J end lost 2 bases, and 9 bases lay between the germline ends. CDR3 length: 13 amino acids. CDR1 and CDR2 (germline): SGHRS, YFSETQ. Together with a sample-barcoded 5' primer, a J-beta primer mix was included in a second PCR lasting about 6 to 12 cycles. TCRdb analysed the 5' RACE reads with MiXCR anew, one entry per CDR3 protein. The top ten clones hold roughly 7.7% of a sample with around 1.5 million distinct CDR3 sequences, roughly 45% of them seen once. This clonotype was observed many times. What it recognizes is unknown. The chain recombines TRBV5-1 with TRBJ2-3; D not certain. The sequenced sample consisted of blood. This TCR was sampled from a woman aged 18-29 years in good health. The CDR3 sequence is CASSAATTDTQYF. CDR3 sequence (DNA): TGCGCCAGCAGTGCCGCGACCACAGATACGCAGTATTTT.